The present T cell receptor beta chain was sequenced within a study of a mutant IDH1 vaccine in newly diagnosed glioma. V gave up 0 bases and J gave up 5 bases; unmatched junction bases: 12. This CDR3 has 18 residues. CDR1 is SGHDN and CDR2 is FVKESK in the germline V gene. Sequencing used immunoSEQ multiplex PCR; TCRdb keeps in-frame clones, though not all of them. The sample consists of about 88,000 clones, roughly 87% of them appearing once. Time point reported: baseline, week 1 (first vaccination visit). Specified treatment: pre-vaccination baseline after standard-of-care therapy. The chain links TRBV14 to TRBJ2-7; 11 bases are shared with TRBD1. This receptor was identified in a man aged 35-49 years with glioma. Some clones in this sample may be carry-over from other donors' samples. The sample consisted of PBMCs, taken from a glioma patient treated with radiotherapy, temozolomide or both. Written as DNA, the CDR3 is TGTGCCAGCAGCCAAGATAAGGGGGGCCCGGGACAGGGGGACGAGCAGTACTTC. It is translated as CASSQDKGGPGQGDEQYF.